The clone carrying this T cell receptor (beta chain) came up a few times. The antigen is unknown. Diagnosing involved the use of clinical symptoms, serum thyroxine and TRAb, thyroid ultrasound and orbital computed tomography. Amplification yielded TCR beta CDR3 regions, with RNA transcripts as the source. TCR CDR3 underwent first-round RT-PCR with the HTBI primer set. MiXCR, applied by TCRdb to the multiplex PCR reads, yields one record per CDR3 protein. The profile shows some 300,000 distinct CDR3 sequences, less than 15% of them singletons. The sample comes from a study of T cells in Graves' hyperthyroidism and ophthalmopathy. Study summary: Upon initial diagnosis and before any treatment, peripheral blood was collected.

Study-wide results and limits: The model identified upcoming ophthalmopathy a median roughly 6 months ahead of onset. Clonotypes that were expanded in thyroid above 0.001 mostly appeared in blood too.

CDR3 length: 15 residues. Trimming stripped 7 bases from V and 5 bases from J, with 17 bases between. The germline gives CDR1 LNHDA, CDR2 SQIVND (reference sequence). The receptor was isolated from a woman younger than 45 with Graves' hyperthyroidism that later progressed to Graves' ophthalmopathy. The gene calls are TRBV19 and TRBJ2-2; D unresolved. The material sequenced was blood. The CDR3 DNA reads TGTGCCAGTACCCCGGCCCAGTTTTTGACCGGGGAGCTGTTTTTT. Protein: CASTPAQFLTGELFF.